These T cell receptor beta chains were read from a single sample in a study of blood T cell repertoires in COVID-19. Here immunoSEQ multiplex PCR was the method, and the copy in TCRdb shows in-frame clones only, minus some. In the table there are 90,000 or so clones, roughly nine tenths of which are singletons. Sequencing was done on a sample of peripheral blood. Source of these receptors: a man between 60 and 70 years old with COVID-19, enrolled during active disease. Each CDR3 is given with its conserved first and last residue. Each record gives: V gene, clone size, J gene, D gene, CDR3 DNA, CDR3 protein. D genes are given only for firm matches. Size values are once, few and many counts, or a class for expanded clones, and some rows have none.

>TRBV30|.|TRBJ2-1|.
TGTGCCTGGAGACAACAGAACGGCAACAATGAGCAGTTCTTC
CAWRQQNGNNEQFF
>TRBV6-4|.|TRBJ1-1|TRBD1
TGTGCCAGCAGTGACCCTGGGACAGCTGAAGCTTTCTTT
CASSDPGTAEAFF
>TRBV4-1|.|TRBJ1-2|.
TGCGCCAGCAGCCTAGGAGGGCCTCGGAGCTATGGCTACACCTTC
CASSLGGPRSYGYTF
>TRBV5-1|.|TRBJ2-5|.
TGCGCCAGCAGCTTGGATGGGGACTCCTCAGAGGCCCAGTACTTC
CASSLDGDSSEAQYF
>TRBV19|.|TRBJ2-7|TRBD2
TGTGCCCAACGACGAGCGGGAGGGCCCTACGAGCAGTACTTC
CAQRRAGGPYEQYF
>TRBV7-3|.|TRBJ2-2|TRBD1
TGTGCCAGCAGCCCCTACAGGGGAGAGACCGGGGAGCTGTTTTTT
CASSPYRGETGELFF
>TRBV10-3|.|TRBJ2-1|.
TGTGCCATCAGTGAAAGGGGGGGCTACAATGAGCAGTTCTTC
CAISERGGYNEQFF
>TRBV10-3|.|TRBJ2-5|.
TGTGCCATCAGAGCAGGGGAAAGAGAGACCCAGTACTTC
CAIRAGERETQYF
>TRBV12-3/TRBV12-4|.|TRBJ2-7|.
TGTGCCAGCAGTCCCTCTCTCCACGAGCAGTACTTC
CASSPSLHEQYF
>TRBV11-3|.|TRBJ2-2|.
TGTGCCAGCAGCCCCGGAGGAACCAGGGGGGCCGGGGAGCTGTTTTTT
CASSPGGTRGAGELFF
>TRBV19|.|TRBJ2-7|.
TGTGCCAGTAGTACGCGAGGGAGCGAGCAGTACTTC
CASSTRGSEQYF
>TRBV18|once|TRBJ2-4|.
TGTGCCAGCTCACGGCCGCACTGGTCCGAGTCGAAGGAGGTAGCCAAAAACATTCAGTACTTC
CASSRPHWSESKEVAKNIQYF
>TRBV30|.|TRBJ1-3|.
TGTGCCTGGAGTTTATCCTCTGGAAACACCATATATTTT
CAWSLSSGNTIYF
>TRBV3-1/TRBV3-2|.|TRBJ1-5|.
TGTGCCAGCAGCCAAGAACCAGGGCGGCCCCAGCATTTT
CASSQEPGRPQHF
>TRBV27|.|TRBJ2-7|.
TGTGCCAGCAGTTTAGGGCCCCCCTACGAGCAGTACTTC
CASSLGPPYEQYF
>TRBV24-1|.|TRBJ2-1|TRBD1
TGTGCCACCAGTGATCCACAGGGGGCCATGTGGAATGAGCAGTTCTTC
CATSDPQGAMWNEQFF
>TRBV5-6|.|TRBJ2-2|.
TGTGCCAGCAGGCCAGGATCCACCGGGGAGCTGTTTTTT
CASRPGSTGELFF
>TRBV10-3|.|TRBJ2-7|.
TGTGCCATCAGTGAAGAGAGACTGGCCTACGAGCAGTACTTC
CAISEERLAYEQYF
>TRBV28|.|TRBJ2-1|.
TGTGCCAGCAGTTTATACAGGACCTCCTACAATGAGCAGTTCTTC
CASSLYRTSYNEQFF
>TRBV12-3/TRBV12-4|.|TRBJ2-7|.
TGTGCCAGCAGTTTCGGCCACAGATACGAGCAGTACTTC
CASSFGHRYEQYF
>TRBV10-1|.|TRBJ1-1|.
TGCGCCAGCAGTCGGGACTCGTCCGGGACTGAAGCTTTCTTT
CASSRDSSGTEAFF
>TRBV27|.|TRBJ1-4|TRBD1
TGTGCCAGCAGTTGGACAGGGCGGAATGAAAAACTGTTTTTT
CASSWTGRNEKLFF
>TRBV2|.|TRBJ1-5|.
TGTGCCAGCAGTGAACAGGGGAATCAGCCCCAGCATTTT
CASSEQGNQPQHF
>TRBV4-3|.|TRBJ2-7|.
TGCGCCAGCAGCCAATATACAGGGTTCGAGCAGTACTTC
CASSQYTGFEQYF
>TRBV6-6|once|TRBJ2-7|TRBD1
TGTGCCAGCAGTTCCGCGACAGGGAACTACGAGCAGTACTTC
CASSSATGNYEQYF